This T cell receptor beta chain was recorded in a study of shared clonotypes between healthy human individuals. Study-wide background: The study enrolled two women and a few men aged 18 to 49. Study-wide results and caveats: Clonotype sharing among donors, it was expected, would be affected by sequencing depth.

Comment on this clone: Its antigen is unknown.

Some clones are missing from TCRdb's copy, which holds only in-frame ones; the method was immunoSEQ multiplex PCR. The sample lists 2 million or so clones; about 95% were seen once. CD8 cells regarded as naive lacked CD45RO, were positively chosen for CCR7, and omitted terminally differentiated effector memory CD45RA+ cells. Each of the donors was a healthy adult who was HIV-negative and had not had a recent acute infection or vaccination. This CDR3 has 15 amino acids. The ends were cut back, 2 bases at V and 0 bases at J, with 9 bases in the middle. The V gene's germline CDR1 is MNHEY and CDR2 SVGAGI.

The specimen sequenced was naive CD8+ T cells sorted from blood. The chain couples TRBV6-5 to TRBJ2-3; tentatively, D is TRBD1 or TRBD2 (5 bases each). This sequence was found in a man between 18 and 35 years old in good health. CDR3 sequence (DNA): TGTGCCAGCAGTTACAGAGGGGACAGCACAGATACGCAGTATTTT. Translating it yields CASSYRGDSTDTQYF.